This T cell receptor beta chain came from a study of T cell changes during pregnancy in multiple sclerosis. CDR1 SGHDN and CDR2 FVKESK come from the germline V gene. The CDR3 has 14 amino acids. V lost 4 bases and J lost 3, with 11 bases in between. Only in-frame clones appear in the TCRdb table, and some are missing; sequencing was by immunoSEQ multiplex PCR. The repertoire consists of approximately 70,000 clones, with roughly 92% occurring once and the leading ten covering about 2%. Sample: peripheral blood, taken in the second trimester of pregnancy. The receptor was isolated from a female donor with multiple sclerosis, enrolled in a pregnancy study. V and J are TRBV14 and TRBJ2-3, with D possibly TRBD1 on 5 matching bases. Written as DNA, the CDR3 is TGTGCCAGCAGCCCTAGACAGATTACAGATACGCAGTATTTT. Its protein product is CASSPRQITDTQYF.